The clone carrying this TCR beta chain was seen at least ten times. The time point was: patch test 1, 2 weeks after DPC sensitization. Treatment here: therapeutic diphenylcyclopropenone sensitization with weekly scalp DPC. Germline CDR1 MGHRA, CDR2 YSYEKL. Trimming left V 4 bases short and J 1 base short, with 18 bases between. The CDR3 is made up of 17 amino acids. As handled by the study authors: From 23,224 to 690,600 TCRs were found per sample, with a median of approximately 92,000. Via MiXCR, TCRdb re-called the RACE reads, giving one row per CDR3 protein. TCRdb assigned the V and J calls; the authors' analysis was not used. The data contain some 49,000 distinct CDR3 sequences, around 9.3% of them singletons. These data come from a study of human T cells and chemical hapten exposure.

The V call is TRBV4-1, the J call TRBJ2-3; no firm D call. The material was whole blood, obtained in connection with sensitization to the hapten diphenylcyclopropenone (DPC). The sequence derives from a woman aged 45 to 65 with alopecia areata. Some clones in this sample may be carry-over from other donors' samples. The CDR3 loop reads CASSPYAAYAGTDTQYF. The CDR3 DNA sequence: TGCGCCAGCAGCCCGTATGCGGCCTACGCCGGCACAGATACGCAGTATTTT.